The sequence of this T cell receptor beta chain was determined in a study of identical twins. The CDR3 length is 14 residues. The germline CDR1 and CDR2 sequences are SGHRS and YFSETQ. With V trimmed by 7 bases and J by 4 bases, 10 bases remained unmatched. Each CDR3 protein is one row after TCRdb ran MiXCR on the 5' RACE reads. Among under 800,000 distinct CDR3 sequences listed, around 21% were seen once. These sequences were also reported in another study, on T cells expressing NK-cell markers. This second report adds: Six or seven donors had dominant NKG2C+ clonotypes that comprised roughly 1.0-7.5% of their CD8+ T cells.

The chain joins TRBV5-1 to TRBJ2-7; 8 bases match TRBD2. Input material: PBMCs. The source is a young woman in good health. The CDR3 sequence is CASYPGRARYEQYF. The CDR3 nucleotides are TGCGCCAGCTACCCCGGGAGGGCAAGATACGAGCAGTACTTC.